Below, one TCR beta chain is given with its context. There is no known antigen for this receptor. The sample comes from a study of T cells in women clearing cervical HPV infection (dated by TCRdb to the late 2010s). For the study in its entirety: Cases were under 30 women with histologically confirmed HPV16-related CIN3 or worse, including a couple of invasive cancers. The approximately 26 controls were women who cleared a single incident HPV16 infection within 12 months without developing precancer or cancer. Case blood was taken at the visit when the lesion was first identified, whereas control blood was taken when infection was no longer detected. Among cases, blood sampling occurred a median of around 160 days after lesion detection, with an interquartile range of about 90 to 230 days. HLA typing was available for only a few women, so HLA type could not be excluded as a confounder. This exploratory proof-of-principle case-control study, nested within the Guanacaste HPV Natural History Study in Costa Rica, compared TCR repertoires among women with different cervical HPV16 outcomes. Cases were matched to controls by age within five years and by the year the sample was collected. Median age was about 35 years in cases versus about 38 in controls, and baseline characteristics did not differ significantly. In the parent cohort, around 10,000 women aged 18 or older were enrolled in Guanacaste, Costa Rica, during about 1993 to 1995 and then followed for less than 8 years. Quality controls consisted of five blinded duplicates per group, for a total of 60 or so samples made up of 50 participants and around ten replicates.

Study-level results and caveats: T-cell numbers per sample were unknown, so richness differences could reflect varying T-cell content rather than repertoire biology. Cases were distinguished from controls with an estimated AUC of 0.65 to 0.85 by random forest classifiers combining richness and V gene abundances. Whether associations preceded infection or resulted from infection could not be shown with the cross-sectional design, and effector/memory subsets and HPV-specific T cells were not isolated. Across sequencing depths, CIN3+ cases showed significantly higher TCR repertoire richness than controls, but evenness did not differ between the groups.

TCR beta CDR3 regions were amplified by multiplex PCR using the immunoSEQ assay from an average of approximately 1,200 ng genomic DNA per sample. Primer bias was corrected in the assay by using a complete synthetic TCR repertoire to establish an amplification baseline. The amplicons were sequenced on the Illumina platform. As for how the authors treated the data: Error correction of the sequences involved clustering with frequency ratios plus a modified nearest-neighbor algorithm, after which the sequences were analyzed in the immunoSEQ Analyzer using IMGT gene definitions. At each rarefaction depth, TCR richness and evenness were averaged across 20 rarefaction repeats, and samples with fewer sequences than that depth were excluded. Wilcoxon rank sum tests with FDR correction were used to compare relative abundances of V, D and J genes between the groups. Blinded duplicates gave an intraclass correlation of around 96% for TCR richness and an average of around 76% across around 70 gene segments. TCRdb's version of the immuneACCESS table is confined to in-frame rearrangements and falls short of the full clone set. An unresolved V gene accounts for under half of the shortfall where checked; the remainder is of unknown origin. The DNA was the basis for D and trimming; V, J and clone size are from that table. The sample table holds about 39,000 clones. Clones ranked in the top ten supply less than 8% of the sample.

Every participant had a single incident cervical HPV16 infection, and women with prevalent HPV16 infections were excluded. Cervical HPV DNA was detected with MY09/MY11 PCR, and genotyping was done with dot-blot hybridization. About 14 mL of heparinized blood were centrifuged, and the buffy coat was aliquoted, frozen at -30°C, then stored at -80°C. QIAGEN kits were used to extract genomic DNA from the buffy coat specimens. Sequenced: blood buffy coat. The TCR originated in a woman between 18 and 70 years old with a cervical HPV16 infection that either progressed to CIN3+ or cleared (not recorded which).

The CDR3 bases that were read are TGTGCCATCCGCGTCCCATCGGGTGACCCTGGGGCCAACGTA. It specifies CAIRVPSGDPGANV. The entire CDR3 protein reads CAIRVPSGDPGANVLFF. The rearranged chain carries TRBV10-3 and TRBJ1-4; TRBD1 could be the D gene, as 5 bases match. The read gets to within 3 residues of the CDR3 end, and the germline J gene fills in the rest. The germline V gene sets CDR1 to ENHRY and CDR2 to SYGVKD. The CDR3, cysteine through phenylalanine, is 17 amino acids long. Shown are 42 bases from within the CDR3, in frame from base 1.